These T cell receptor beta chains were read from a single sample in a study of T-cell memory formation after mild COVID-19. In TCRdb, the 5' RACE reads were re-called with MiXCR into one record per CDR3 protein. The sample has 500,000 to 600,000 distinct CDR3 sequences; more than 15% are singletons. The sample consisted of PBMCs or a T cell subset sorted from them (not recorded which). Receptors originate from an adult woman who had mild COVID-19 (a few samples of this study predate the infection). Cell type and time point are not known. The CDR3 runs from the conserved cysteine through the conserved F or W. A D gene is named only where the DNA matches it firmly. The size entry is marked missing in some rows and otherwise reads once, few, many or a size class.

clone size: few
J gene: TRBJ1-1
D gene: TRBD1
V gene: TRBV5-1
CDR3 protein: CASSLGGTDTEAFF
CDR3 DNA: TGCGCCAGCAGCCTCGGCGGGACAGACACTGAAGCTTTCTTT

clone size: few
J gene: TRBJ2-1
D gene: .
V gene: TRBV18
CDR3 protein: CASSPTRPTRFNEQFF
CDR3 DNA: TGTGCCAGCTCACCCACGAGGCCGACAAGATTTAATGAGCAGTTCTTC

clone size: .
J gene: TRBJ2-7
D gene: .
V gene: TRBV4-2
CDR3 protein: CASSHPEAGWEQYF
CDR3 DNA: TGTGCCAGCAGCCATCCTGAGGCCGGATGGGAGCAGTACTTC

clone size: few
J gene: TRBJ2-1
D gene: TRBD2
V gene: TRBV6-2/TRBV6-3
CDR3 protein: CASSYRGSSYNEQFF
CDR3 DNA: TGTGCCAGCAGTTACCGCGGGAGCTCCTACAATGAGCAGTTCTTC

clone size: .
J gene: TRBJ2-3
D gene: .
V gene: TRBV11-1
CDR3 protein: CASSGTDSQISTDTQYF
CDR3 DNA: TGTGCCAGCAGCGGGACGGATAGTCAGATTTCCACAGATACGCAGTATTTT

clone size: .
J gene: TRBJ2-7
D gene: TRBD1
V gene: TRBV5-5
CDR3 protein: CASSLGQGQRVYEQYF
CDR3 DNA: TGTGCCAGCAGCTTGGGACAGGGCCAACGAGTCTACGAGCAGTACTTC

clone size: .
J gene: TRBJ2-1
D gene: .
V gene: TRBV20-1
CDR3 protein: CSARKGGDEQFF
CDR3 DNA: TGCAGTGCTAGAAAGGGTGGCGATGAGCAGTTCTTC

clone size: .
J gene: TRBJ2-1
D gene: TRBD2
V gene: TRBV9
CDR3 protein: CASSVAGREASEQFF
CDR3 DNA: TGTGCCAGCAGCGTAGCCGGGCGGGAGGCGAGTGAGCAGTTCTTC

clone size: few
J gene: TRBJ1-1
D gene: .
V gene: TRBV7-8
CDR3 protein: CASSSLFSSGTGQEAFF
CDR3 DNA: TGTGCCAGCAGCTCCCTCTTCTCGTCTGGAACAGGGCAGGAAGCTTTCTTT

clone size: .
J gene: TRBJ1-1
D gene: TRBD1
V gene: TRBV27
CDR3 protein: CASSLTPGTANTEAFF
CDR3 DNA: TGTGCCAGCAGTTTAACCCCCGGGACAGCGAACACTGAAGCTTTCTTT

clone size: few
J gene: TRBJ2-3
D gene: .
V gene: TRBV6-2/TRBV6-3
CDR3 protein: CASSYGPGTDTQYF
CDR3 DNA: TGTGCCAGCAGTTACGGGCCCGGCACAGATACGCAGTATTTT

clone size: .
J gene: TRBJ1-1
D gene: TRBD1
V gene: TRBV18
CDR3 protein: CASSPRQGEANTEAFF
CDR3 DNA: TGTGCCAGCTCACCCAGACAGGGGGAGGCGAACACTGAAGCTTTCTTT

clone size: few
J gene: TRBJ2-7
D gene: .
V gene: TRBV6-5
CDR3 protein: CASSYSPGHPYEQYF
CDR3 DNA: TGTGCCAGCAGTTACTCTCCGGGACATCCCTACGAGCAGTACTTC

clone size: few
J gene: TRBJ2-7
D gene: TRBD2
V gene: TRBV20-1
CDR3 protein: CSAWTVGSGGSYEQYF
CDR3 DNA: TGCAGTGCTTGGACGGTCGGCTCGGGGGGCTCCTACGAGCAGTACTTC

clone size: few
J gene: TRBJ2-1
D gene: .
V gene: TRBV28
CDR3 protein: CASSGLRAIYNEQFF
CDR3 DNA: TGTGCCAGCAGTGGACTCAGGGCGATCTACAATGAGCAGTTCTTC

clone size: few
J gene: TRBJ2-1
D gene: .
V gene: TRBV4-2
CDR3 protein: CASSQDLAGSSYNEQFF
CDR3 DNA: TGTGCCAGCAGCCAAGATCTGGCGGGAAGCTCCTACAATGAGCAGTTCTTC

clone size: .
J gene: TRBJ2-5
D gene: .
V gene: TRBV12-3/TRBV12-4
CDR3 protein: CASSLAPSGTYQETQYF
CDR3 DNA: TGTGCCAGCAGTTTAGCCCCTTCGGGTACATACCAAGAGACCCAGTACTTC

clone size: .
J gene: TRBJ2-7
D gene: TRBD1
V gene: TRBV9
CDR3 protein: CASSAGTGDYEQYF
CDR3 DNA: TGTGCCAGCAGCGCTGGGACAGGCGACTACGAGCAGTACTTC

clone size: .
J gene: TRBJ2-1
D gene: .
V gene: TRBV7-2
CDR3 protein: CASSSLPRGYNEQFF
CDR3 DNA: TGTGCCAGCAGCTCCCTGCCCCGGGGCTACAATGAGCAGTTCTTC

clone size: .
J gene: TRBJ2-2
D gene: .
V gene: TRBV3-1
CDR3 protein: CASSQEHGTARRELFF
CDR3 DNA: TGTGCCAGCAGCCAAGAACACGGGACGGCCCGGCGGGAGCTGTTTTTT

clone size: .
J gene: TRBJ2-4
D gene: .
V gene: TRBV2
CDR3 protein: CASRKMDGGRALAKNIQYF
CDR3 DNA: TGTGCCAGCAGGAAGATGGATGGGGGCAGGGCCCTAGCCAAAAACATTCAGTACTTC

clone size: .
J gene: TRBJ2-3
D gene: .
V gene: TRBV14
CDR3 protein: CASSQSESSTDTQYF
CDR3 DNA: TGTGCCAGCAGCCAATCGGAGAGTAGCACAGATACGCAGTATTTT

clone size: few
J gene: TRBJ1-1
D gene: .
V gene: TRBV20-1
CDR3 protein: CSATVSGRLGTEAFF
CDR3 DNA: TGCAGTGCTACAGTCTCCGGACGTCTCGGCACTGAAGCTTTCTTT

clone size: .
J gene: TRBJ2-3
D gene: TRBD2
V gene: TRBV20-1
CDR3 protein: CSAKVGGRTDTQYF
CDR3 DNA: TGCAGTGCTAAGGTCGGCGGGAGGACAGATACGCAGTATTTT

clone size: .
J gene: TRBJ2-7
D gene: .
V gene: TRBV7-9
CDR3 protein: CASSSSPRGYEQYF
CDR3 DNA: TGTGCCAGCAGCTCGTCCCCGAGGGGCTACGAGCAGTACTTC

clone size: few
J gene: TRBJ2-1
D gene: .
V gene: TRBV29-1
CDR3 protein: CSVRVGSYNEQFF
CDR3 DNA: TGCAGCGTCAGAGTAGGGTCCTACAATGAGCAGTTCTTC

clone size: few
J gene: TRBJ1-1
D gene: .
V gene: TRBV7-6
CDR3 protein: CASSSRDIGTEAFF
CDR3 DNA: TGTGCCAGCAGCTCTCGGGACATAGGCACTGAAGCTTTCTTT

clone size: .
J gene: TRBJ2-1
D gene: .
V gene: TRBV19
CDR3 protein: CASQKSRTAATYNEQFF
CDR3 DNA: TGTGCCAGTCAGAAAAGCCGTACCGCGGCCACCTACAATGAGCAGTTCTTC

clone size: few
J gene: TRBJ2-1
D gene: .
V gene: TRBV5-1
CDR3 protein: CASSLSGDEQFF
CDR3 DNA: TGCGCCAGCAGCTTGAGTGGCGATGAGCAGTTCTTC

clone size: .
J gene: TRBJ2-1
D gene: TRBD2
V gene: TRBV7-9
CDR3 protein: CASSPRLGTSGTRPYNEQFF
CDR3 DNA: TGTGCCAGCAGCCCTAGGCTGGGGACTAGCGGGACCCGTCCCTACAATGAGCAGTTCTTC

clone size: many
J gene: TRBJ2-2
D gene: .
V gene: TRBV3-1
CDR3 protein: CASSFRRGNTGELFF
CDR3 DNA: TGTGCCAGCAGCTTTCGCAGGGGCAACACCGGGGAGCTGTTTTTT

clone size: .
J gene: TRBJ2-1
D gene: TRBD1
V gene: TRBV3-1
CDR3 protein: CASRHTGENEQFF
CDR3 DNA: TGTGCCAGCAGACATACAGGGGAGAATGAGCAGTTCTTC

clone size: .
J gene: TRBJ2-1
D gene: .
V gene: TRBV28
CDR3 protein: CASSSAGAGEYNEQFF
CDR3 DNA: TGTGCCAGCAGTTCCGCGGGGGCAGGGGAGTACAATGAGCAGTTCTTC

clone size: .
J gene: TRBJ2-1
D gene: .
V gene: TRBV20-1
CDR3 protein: CSLAQGGPYNEQFF
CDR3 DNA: TGCAGTCTCGCCCAAGGGGGGCCCTACAATGAGCAGTTCTTC

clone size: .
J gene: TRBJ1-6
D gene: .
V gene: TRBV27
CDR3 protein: CASRESSYNSPLHF
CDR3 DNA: TGTGCCAGCAGGGAAAGCTCCTATAATTCACCCCTCCACTTT

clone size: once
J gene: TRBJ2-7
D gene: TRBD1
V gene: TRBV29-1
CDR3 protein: CSVGDSVYEQYF
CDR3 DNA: TGCAGCGTTGGGGACAGCGTCTACGAGCAGTACTTC

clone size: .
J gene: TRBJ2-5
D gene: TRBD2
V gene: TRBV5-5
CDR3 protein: CASSFATSGRETQYF
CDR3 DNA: TGTGCCAGCAGCTTTGCCACTAGCGGACGAGAGACCCAGTACTTC